These T cell receptor beta chains were read from a single sample in a study of blood T cells in healthy people across ages. MiXCR, applied by TCRdb to the 5' RACE reads, yields one record per CDR3 protein. Of under 2 million distinct CDR3 sequences listed, roughly 30% are singletons. The material sequenced was blood. These receptors originate from a woman younger than 45 in good health. Each CDR3 is given with its conserved first and last residue. The D gene is left open where the match is weak. Rows may omit the clone size; those that give it use once, few, many or a size class.

V gene: TRBV18
J gene: TRBJ2-1
D gene: TRBD2
clone size: few
CDR3 protein: CASSPPSGIGNEQFF
CDR3 DNA: TGTGCCAGCTCACCACCCAGCGGGATAGGGAATGAGCAGTTCTTC

V gene: TRBV7-9
J gene: TRBJ2-5
D gene: TRBD2
clone size: -
CDR3 protein: CASSLGTTNIQETQYF
CDR3 DNA: TGTGCCAGCAGCCTTGGGACTACCAACATACAAGAGACCCAGTACTTC

V gene: TRBV28
J gene: TRBJ1-5
D gene: TRBD1
clone size: -
CDR3 protein: CANSPRTGGGQPQHF
CDR3 DNA: TGTGCCAACAGTCCGCGGACAGGGGGAGGCCAGCCCCAGCATTTT

V gene: TRBV7-6
J gene: TRBJ2-1
D gene: TRBD2
clone size: few
CDR3 protein: CASSFSGGTTYNEQFF
CDR3 DNA: TGTGCCAGCAGCTTTAGCGGGGGGACAACCTACAATGAGCAGTTCTTC

V gene: TRBV6-1
J gene: TRBJ2-7
D gene: TRBD1
clone size: few
CDR3 protein: CASIPPGQGYEQYF
CDR3 DNA: TGTGCCAGCATTCCCCCTGGACAGGGCTACGAGCAGTACTTC

V gene: TRBV5-1
J gene: TRBJ2-1
D gene: -
clone size: many
CDR3 protein: CASSMIGQGGDEQFF
CDR3 DNA: TGCGCCAGCAGCATGATCGGGCAGGGTGGCGATGAGCAGTTCTTC

V gene: TRBV27
J gene: TRBJ2-1
D gene: -
clone size: -
CDR3 protein: CASSREGTYYNEQFF
CDR3 DNA: TGTGCCAGCAGTCGGGAAGGGACATATTACAATGAGCAGTTCTTC

V gene: TRBV4-1
J gene: TRBJ2-7
D gene: TRBD2
clone size: -
CDR3 protein: CASQEQRTSPSYEQDF
CDR3 DNA: TGCGCCAGCCAAGAACAAAGGACTAGCCCTTCCTACGAGCAGGACTTC

V gene: TRBV20-1
J gene: TRBJ1-6
D gene: TRBD1
clone size: -
CDR3 protein: CSADRGAGSPLHF
CDR3 DNA: TGCAGTGCGGACAGGGGCGCAGGGTCACCCCTCCACTTT

V gene: TRBV29-1
J gene: TRBJ1-1
D gene: TRBD1
clone size: once
CDR3 protein: CSVARGDSEAFF
CDR3 DNA: TGCAGCGTCGCCCGAGGGGACAGCGAAGCTTTCTTT